These 10 T cell receptor beta chains originate from one sample sequenced in a study of regulatory T cells in long-lasting Graves disease. This sample's time point: newly diagnosed GD, antithyroid drugs for less than 3 months. RNA from PBMCs was the source of the TCR library. Arm-PCR with iRepertoire HTBI primers amplified the CDR3 regions for these TCR beta libraries. One entry per CDR3 protein results from TCRdb running MiXCR on the multiplex PCR reads. The sample has approximately 210,000 distinct CDR3 sequences, approximately 16% seen once. The material was peripheral blood mononuclear cells (PBMCs), obtained at new diagnosis, from a patient treated with antithyroid drugs. These receptors were collected from a female donor with Graves disease.

This clonotype was counted a few times. At one end, the junction sequence differs from germline, possibly due to a read error. The chain combines TRBV20-1 with TRBJ2-1, with 10 bases aligning to TRBD2. This CDR3 comprises 16 residues. Per the germline V gene, CDR1 is DFQATT and CDR2 is SNEGSKA (reference sequence). The chain's CDR3 is CSVRVASGRAPDEQFF. The CDR3 DNA reads as TGCAGTGTTAGAGTCGCGAGCGGGAGGGCCCCGGATGAGCAGTTCTTC.

This clonotype was counted between two and nine times. The gene calls are TRBV15 and TRBJ2-5; weak D call: TRBD2 (6 bases). Germline assignment: CDR1 LNHNV and CDR2 YYDKDF (reference sequence). The length of the CDR3 is 14 residues. V gave up 0 bases and J gave up 5 bases, with 10 bases separating them. CDR3 sequence: CATSRDWGEETQYF. The CDR3 region has the DNA TGTGCCACCAGCAGAGATTGGGGGGAGGAGACCCAGTACTTC.

This clonotype came up a few times. The chain links TRBV10-3 to TRBJ1-1; no clear D. Trimming took 6 bases from V and 4 from J, leaving 12 bases between them. This CDR3 comprises 13 residues. The germline V gene encodes CDR1 ENHRY and CDR2 SYGVKD. The CDR3 protein is CAIRTDASTEAFF. In DNA form, the CDR3 reads TGTGCCATCAGGACTGACGCGAGCACTGAAGCTTTCTTT.

This clonotype appeared many times. V usage is TRBV6-1 and J usage is TRBJ1-4, with D unclear. The CDR3 is 13 amino acids. With 8 bases removed from V and 3 bases from J, the gap between germline ends came to 10 bases. Germline assignment: CDR1 MNHNS and CDR2 SASEGT. CDR3 region: CASGTSANEKLFF. The CDR3 DNA sequence: TGTGCCAGCGGCACGTCGGCTAATGAAAAACTGTTTTTT.

This clonotype has a count of ten or more. This sequence joins TRBV28 and TRBJ1-2; a weak D match, TRBD1 (6 bases). V lost 5 bases to trimming and J lost 2 bases, with 15 bases between them. This CDR3 contains 15 residues. The V gene's germline CDR1 is MDHEN and CDR2 SYDVKM. CDR3 residues: CASSLWTDPNYGYTF. The DNA for the CDR3 is TGTGCCAGCAGTCTTTGGACAGACCCAAACTATGGCTACACCTTC.

This clonotype was observed many times. The chain employs TRBV6-2 or TRBV6-3 and TRBJ2-1; unclear D gene. Germline V CDR1 and CDR2: MNHEY, SVGEGT. This CDR3 region has 19 residues. V gave up 5 bases and J gave up 5 bases, with 28 bases separating them. The CDR3 is CASSRPGFTVGSSDNEQFF. The CDR3, as DNA: TGTGCCAGCAGTCGCCCAGGTTTCACCGTGGGATCTTCCGACAATGAGCAGTTCTTC.

This clonotype showed up just a few times. The V and J genes are TRBV6-1 and TRBJ2-7; D may be TRBD1 (6 bases). Germline-derived CDR1 and CDR2 are MNHNS and SASEGT. This CDR3 has 13 amino acids. The V and J ends lost 8 bases and 2 bases respectively, with 13 bases between them. CDR3 sequence (DNA): TGTGCCAGCCATGGGACACCTCCCTACGAGCAGTACTTC. Its protein is CASHGTPPYEQYF.

This chain links TRBV19 with TRBJ2-3; 11 bases agree with TRBD1. The CDR3 covers 13 residues. Germline V gene data show CDR1 as LNHDA and CDR2 as SQIVND (reference sequence). The CDR3 DNA follows: TGTGCAGGAGGGGACAGGGGGTCAAATACGCAGTATTTT. Translating it yields CAGGDRGSNTQYF.

This clonotype was counted ten times or more. The chain is built from TRBV11-2 and TRBJ2-7, with D perhaps given as TRBD1 or TRBD2 (5 bases each). From germline, CDR1 is SGHAT and CDR2 FQNNGV. This CDR3 has 16 amino acids. Trimming shortened V by 5 bases and J by 2 bases, and 19 bases separated the two germline ends. CDR3 residues: CASSGLGTLKTYEQYF. CDR3 DNA sequence: TGTGCCAGCAGCGGCCTGGGGACGCTCAAGACCTACGAGCAGTACTTC. The full variable domain, rest sourced from reference TRBV11-2 and TRBJ2-7, is EAGVAQSPRYKIIEKRQSVAFWCNPISGHATLYWYQQILGQGPKLLIQFQNNGVVDDSQLPKDRFSAERLKGVDSTLKIQPAKLEDSAVYLCASSGLGTLKTYEQYFGPGTRLTVT.

This clonotype occurred many times. The germline gene is not matched at one end of the junction; a read error may be the cause. The rearrangement joins TRBV9 to TRBJ2-7, with TRBD1 matching 7 bases. The CDR3 spans 15 residues. Per the germline V gene, CDR1 is SGDLS and CDR2 is YYNGEE. The CDR3 sequence is CASSLPPGQSYEQYF. CDR3 DNA: TGCGCCAGCAGCTTGCCCCCGGGACAGTCCTACGAGCAGTACTTC.